These T cell receptor beta chains were read from a single sample in a study of cytomegalovirus exposure and HLA in healthy donors. Generated by immunoSEQ multiplex PCR, the TCRdb table keeps only in-frame clones and is missing some. The table has 120,000 or so clones, around 70% seen once. Specimen: PBMCs. Source of these receptors: a woman in her forties or fifties in good health and CMV-seropositive. CDR3s include the opening cysteine and the closing phenylalanine or tryptophan. D genes are given only for firm matches. Some rows have no size entry. The others give once, few or many, or a class for an expanded clone.

clone size,J gene,V gene,D gene,CDR3 protein,CDR3 DNA
.,TRBJ2-7,TRBV18,TRBD1,CASSPPGQGFNEQYF,TGTGCCAGCTCACCCCCGGGACAGGGCTTCAACGAGCAGTACTTC
.,TRBJ2-3,TRBV5-6,TRBD2,CASSLQLAGSSSTDTQYF,TGTGCCAGCAGCTTGCAACTAGCGGGGTCCTCTAGCACAGATACGCAGTATTTT
.,TRBJ2-2,TRBV28,.,CASIGGTENTGELFF,TGTGCCAGCATTGGGGGGACAGAGAACACCGGGGAGCTGTTTTTT
.,TRBJ2-5,TRBV7-9,.,CASSYRPGSETQYF,TGTGCCAGCAGTTATAGACCGGGATCAGAGACCCAGTACTTC
.,TRBJ1-5,TRBV27,TRBD1,CASNPDRAFSNQPQHF,TGTGCCAGCAATCCCGACAGGGCTTTTAGCAATCAGCCCCAGCATTTT
.,TRBJ2-7,TRBV28,TRBD1,CASSGQAPYEQYF,TGTGCCAGCAGTGGACAGGCCCCCTACGAGCAGTACTTC
.,TRBJ2-1,TRBV5-1,.,CASSRYSHNEQFF,TGCGCCAGCAGCAGATACAGCCACAATGAGCAGTTCTTC
once,TRBJ1-1,TRBV5-1,TRBD1,CASSLAGQGDTEAFF,TGCGCCAGCAGCTTGGCGGGACAGGGGGACACTGAAGCTTTCTTT
few,TRBJ1-2,TRBV7-9,TRBD1,CASSFGGGSGYTF,TGTGCCAGCAGCTTTGGAGGGGGCTCTGGCTACACCTTC
.,TRBJ1-1,TRBV7-7,.,CASSPGISNTEAFF,TGTGCCAGCAGCCCAGGGATTTCGAACACTGAAGCTTTCTTT
.,TRBJ2-7,TRBV6-1,.,CASRSLTDEQYF,TGTGCCAGCCGCTCATTAACGGACGAGCAGTACTTC
.,TRBJ1-5,TRBV7-8,.,CASSFSSVFSNQPQHF,TGTGCCAGCAGCTTTAGTTCGGTATTCAGCAATCAGCCCCAGCATTTT
once,TRBJ1-1,TRBV7-2,.,CASSLQGWNTEAFF,TGTGCCAGCAGCTTACAGGGGTGGAACACTGAAGCTTTCTTT
.,TRBJ1-1,TRBV19,.,CASGDMNTEAFF,TGTGCCTCGGGGGATATGAACACTGAAGCTTTCTTT
.,TRBJ1-6,TRBV18,.,CASSPGSYSPLHF,TGTGCCAGCTCACCAGGCAGTTATTCACCCCTCCACTTT
.,TRBJ1-1,TRBV27,.,CASRARVEYGAFF,TGTGCCAGCAGGGCCAGGGTTGAGTATGGAGCTTTCTTT
few,TRBJ1-1,TRBV6-6,.,CASSPHNQGRREAFF,TGTGCCAGCAGTCCACATAACCAGGGGCGGCGTGAAGCTTTCTTT
.,TRBJ1-1,TRBV10-3,TRBD1,CAIRGLTTGGGYTEAFF,TGTGCCATCAGGGGGTTGACTACAGGGGGCGGTTACACTGAAGCTTTCTTT
.,TRBJ2-4,TRBV7-2,TRBD1,CASSIQGSAKNIQYF,TGTGCCAGCAGCATACAGGGGTCCGCCAAAAACATTCAGTACTTC
.,TRBJ2-7,TRBV29-1,.,CSVDVQSSYEQYF,TGCAGCGTTGATGTACAGTCCTCCTACGAGCAGTACTTC
.,TRBJ1-2,TRBV4-1,TRBD1,CASSQDPGQGLSNYGYTF,TGCGCCAGCAGCCAAGACCCGGGACAGGGGCTTTCTAACTATGGCTACACCTTC
few,TRBJ1-2,TRBV14,TRBD1,CASSQLRDRGLYGYTF,TGTGCCAGCAGCCAACTCCGGGACAGGGGTCTCTATGGCTACACCTTC
.,TRBJ1-1,TRBV7-2,TRBD1,CASSSQGTLNTEAFF,TGTGCCAGCAGCTCACAGGGGACTCTGAACACTGAAGCTTTCTTT
few,TRBJ2-3,TRBV15,TRBD2,CAIKGGFGTDTQYF,TGTGCCATAAAGGGAGGGTTCGGCACAGATACGCAGTATTTT
.,TRBJ1-1,TRBV7-9,.,CASSFEEPTEAFF,TGTGCCAGCAGCTTCGAGGAGCCCACTGAAGCTTTCTTT
.,TRBJ2-3,TRBV10-3,.,CAVGGRRTDTQYF,TGTGCCGTCGGGGGTAGAAGGACAGATACGCAGTATTTT
.,TRBJ2-7,TRBV19,.,CASSMRLAGSSYEQYF,TGTGCCAGTAGTATGCGCTTGGCGGGGAGCTCCTACGAGCAGTACTTC
.,TRBJ1-1,TRBV19,TRBD1,CASSSDRASTEAFF,TGTGCCAGTAGTTCCGACAGGGCGAGCACTGAAGCTTTCTTT
.,TRBJ1-2,TRBV19,.,CASSPAGVNGYTF,TGTGCCAGTAGTCCGGCAGGGGTGAATGGCTACACCTTC
.,TRBJ2-7,TRBV28,.,CASSSFQVWYEQYF,TGTGCCAGCAGTTCATTTCAGGTGTGGTACGAGCAGTACTTC
.,TRBJ1-6,TRBV19,TRBD1,CASSIWTGSSYNSPLHF,TGTGCCAGTAGTATATGGACAGGGAGCTCCTATAATTCACCCCTCCACTTT
.,TRBJ2-7,TRBV18,TRBD1,CASSLGQGIGYEQYF,TGTGCCAGCTCACTTGGACAGGGCATTGGTTACGAGCAGTACTTC
.,TRBJ2-6,TRBV5-1,.,CASGQGTSGANVLTF,TGCGCCAGCGGGCAGGGGACCTCTGGGGCCAACGTCCTGACTTTC
.,TRBJ2-7,TRBV19,TRBD2,CATSGGAGRSYEQYF,TGTGCCACCTCGGGGGGGGCGGGAAGGTCCTACGAGCAGTACTTC
.,TRBJ1-5,TRBV19,.,CASSMTRRSNQPQHF,TGTGCCAGTAGTATGACGCGGAGGTCCAATCAGCCCCAGCATTTT
.,TRBJ1-1,TRBV7-6,.,CASSRGAENTEAFF,TGTGCCAGCAGCCGCGGGGCAGAGAACACTGAAGCTTTCTTT
.,TRBJ1-5,TRBV6-6,.,CASSLTGNQPQHF,TGTGCCAGCAGTCTTACAGGGAATCAGCCCCAGCATTTT
.,TRBJ2-7,TRBV18,TRBD1,CASSPSMGTAYEQYF,TGTGCCAGCTCACCAAGTATGGGGACAGCATACGAGCAGTACTTC
.,TRBJ2-2,TRBV5-1,.,CVSSLVSGFTGELFF,TGCGTCAGCAGCTTGGTTTCAGGGTTCACCGGGGAGCTGTTTTTT
.,TRBJ2-4,TRBV5-6,TRBD2,CASSQGLAGLGKNIQYF,TGTGCCAGCAGCCAAGGACTAGCGGGGCTCGGCAAAAACATTCAGTACTTC
.,TRBJ2-7,TRBV5-1,TRBD1,CASRVSAWTGTRFRHYEQYF,TGCGCCAGCAGGGTGAGCGCGTGGACAGGGACCAGATTTCGTCACTACGAGCAGTACTTC
.,TRBJ2-5,TRBV4-3,.,CASSQGFGQPQETQYF,TGCGCCAGCAGCCAAGGTTTTGGACAGCCCCAAGAGACCCAGTACTTC
.,TRBJ1-2,TRBV2,.,CASSVLEGSNYGYTF,TGTGCCAGCAGTGTTTTGGAGGGATCTAACTATGGCTACACCTTC
.,TRBJ2-3,TRBV5-6,TRBD2,CASSWGLAGGVDTQYF,TGTGCCAGCAGCTGGGGGTTAGCGGGAGGGGTGGATACGCAGTATTTT
.,TRBJ2-7,TRBV4-2,TRBD1,CASSQDMVSGQGASYEQYF,TGTGCCAGCAGCCAAGATATGGTCTCCGGGCAGGGGGCTTCCTACGAGCAGTACTTC
few,TRBJ1-2,TRBV27,TRBD1,CASSFTIAGGNGYTF,TGTGCCAGCAGTTTCACAATAGCAGGGGGCAATGGCTACACCTTC
.,TRBJ2-7,TRBV11-2,.,CASSEDPLGLGGQYF,TGTGCCAGCAGCGAAGACCCACTCGGATTAGGCGGGCAGTACTTC
.,TRBJ2-7,TRBV7-9,TRBD1,CASSAGTGLTYEQYF,TGTGCCAGCAGCGCTGGGACAGGGCTTACCTACGAGCAGTACTTC
.,TRBJ2-7,TRBV19,TRBD1,CASSISSAGGSYEQYF,TGTGCCAGTAGTATTAGCTCGGCAGGGGGATCCTACGAGCAGTACTTC
.,TRBJ2-5,TRBV5-1,TRBD2,CASSSGLAGPRETQYF,TGCGCCAGCAGCTCAGGACTAGCGGGGCCTCGGGAGACCCAGTACTTC
few,TRBJ1-1,TRBV4-2,.,CASSQEGALNTEAFF,TGTGCCAGCAGCCAAGAAGGAGCCTTGAACACTGAAGCTTTCTTT
.,TRBJ1-5,TRBV25-1,.,CASHNQPQHF,TGTGCCAGCCATAATCAGCCCCAGCATTTT
.,TRBJ2-1,TRBV2,TRBD2,CASILWDGGGENNEQFF,TGTGCCAGCATTCTTTGGGATGGCGGGGGAGAGAACAATGAGCAGTTCTTC
.,TRBJ1-1,TRBV4-1,.,CASSQDPGTPSTEAFF,TGCGCCAGCAGCCAAGACCCCGGGACACCCAGCACTGAAGCTTTCTTT
.,TRBJ1-1,TRBV18,.,CASSPEMRTEAFF,TGTGCCAGCTCACCGGAGATGCGCACTGAAGCTTTCTTT